This is a list of T cell receptor beta chains from one sample in a study of blood T cell repertoires in COVID-19. Some clones are missing from TCRdb's copy, which holds only in-frame ones; the method was immunoSEQ multiplex PCR. The table shows 240,000 or so clones, with about nine tenths occurring only once. Sequences were obtained from peripheral blood. These receptors came from a man aged 60-69 years who had recovered from COVID-19. Both conserved end residues are part of each CDR3. The D gene is left open where the match is weak. Clone size is given for some rows only: seen once, a few or many times, or a class if the clone is expanded.

v_gene	j_gene	d_gene	abundance	CDR3nt	CDR3aa
TRBV5-8	TRBJ1-3	-	-	TGTGCCAGCGGAACAGGACTAGCTGGAAACACCATATATTTT	CASGTGLAGNTIYF
TRBV4-1	TRBJ2-2	-	-	TGCGCCAGCAGCCAAGATGCGCAAGACACCGGGGAGCTGTTTTTT	CASSQDAQDTGELFF
TRBV2	TRBJ1-1	-	-	TGTGCCAGCAGTGAAGCGCTTGGTCTCTCCGGGAACACTGAAGCTTTCTTT	CASSEALGLSGNTEAFF
TRBV15	TRBJ2-1	TRBD2	-	TGTGCCACCAGCAGATCCCGTGGACTAGCGGGGGGAAGATCCTACAATGAGCAGTTCTTC	CATSRSRGLAGGRSYNEQFF
TRBV5-1	TRBJ2-3	-	few	TGCGCCAGCAGCCAAGTGGGGCGAGAGGTAGATACGCAGTATTTT	CASSQVGREVDTQYF
TRBV5-6	TRBJ2-3	TRBD2	-	TGTGCCAGCAGCTTCGGATTCGGGGGGGTCACAGATACGCAGTATTTT	CASSFGFGGVTDTQYF
TRBV18	TRBJ2-2	-	few	TGTGCCAGCTCATCCCAGTGGGCGAGGAACACCGGGGAGCTGTTTTTT	CASSSQWARNTGELFF
TRBV11-2	TRBJ2-2	TRBD1	-	TGTGCCAGCAGCTTCTCCGGGACAGGGTACTCCGGGGAGCTGTTTTTT	CASSFSGTGYSGELFF
TRBV5-6	TRBJ2-1	-	-	TGTGCCAGCAGCTTGTGGCGGGGAAACTACAATGAGCAGTTCTTC	CASSLWRGNYNEQFF
TRBV18	TRBJ2-1	TRBD1	-	TGTGCCAGCTCGCAGGGGACAGGGGGCAATGAGCAGTTCTTC	CASSQGTGGNEQFF
TRBV4-2	TRBJ2-1	TRBD2	-	TGTGCCAGCAGCCCTAGCGGGGGGGGAAATGAGCAGTTCTTC	CASSPSGGGNEQFF
TRBV3-1/TRBV3-2	TRBJ2-5	-	-	TGTGCCAGCAGCCAGCTACCGCCCCGAGGGAGGGGGGGGCTTCAAGAGACCCAGTACTTC	CASSQLPPRGRGGLQETQYF
TRBV7-9	TRBJ1-1	-	-	TGTGCCAGCAGCTTAGGGACAGTCACTGAAGCTTTCTTT	CASSLGTVTEAFF
TRBV5-5	TRBJ2-3	-	-	TGTGCCAGCAGCCGCTACGAGACAGATACGCAGTATTTT	CASSRYETDTQYF
TRBV29-1	TRBJ2-5	TRBD1	-	TGCAGCGTCAGACCCGGACAGGGTTCAGAGACCCAGTACTTC	CSVRPGQGSETQYF
TRBV24-1	TRBJ1-2	TRBD1	-	TGTGCCACCAGTGAGGCCGGGACAGCAACTAACTATGGCTACACCTTC	CATSEAGTATNYGYTF
TRBV11-2	TRBJ2-1	-	-	TGTGCCAGCAGCTTATTTTTGGGGGCCGGCAATGAGCAGTTCTTC	CASSLFLGAGNEQFF
TRBV7-2	TRBJ2-5	TRBD2	-	TGTGCCAGCAGCTCCGGAGGACTAGCGCGGGAGACCCAGTACTTC	CASSSGGLARETQYF
TRBV28	TRBJ1-5	-	-	TGTGCCAGCAGTCCCGGGAGGAATCAGCCCCAGCATTTT	CASSPGRNQPQHF
TRBV11-3	TRBJ2-7	TRBD2	-	TGTGCCAGCAGCCCAGGACTAGCGGAGATTTACGAGCAGTACTTC	CASSPGLAEIYEQYF
TRBV10-2	TRBJ2-7	-	once	TGCGCCAGCAGTGAGCCAACTTCCCGCCTCCTGGAGCAGTACTTC	CASSEPTSRLLEQYF
TRBV12-3/TRBV12-4	TRBJ2-6	-	-	TGTGCCAGCAGTCATTCTGGGGCCAACGTCCTGACTTTC	CASSHSGANVLTF
TRBV5-1	TRBJ2-7	TRBD1	-	TGCGCCAGCAGCTCGGGGACAGGGGGCCTCTACGAGCAGTACTTC	CASSSGTGGLYEQYF
TRBV11-3	TRBJ2-1	-	-	TGTGCCAGCAGCTTGTCGGGGTTGGACAATGAGCAGTTCTTC	CASSLSGLDNEQFF
TRBV18	TRBJ2-3	TRBD1	-	TGTGCCAGCTCACCAGGGACAGCCGAATCAGATACGCAGTATTTT	CASSPGTAESDTQYF
TRBV4-1	TRBJ2-3	TRBD1	-	TGCGCCAGCAGCCAAGGGACAGGGAGCACAGATACGCAGTATTTT	CASSQGTGSTDTQYF
TRBV5-5	TRBJ1-1	-	-	TGTGCCAGCACCGCTAGAAGACAGGTTGTAATAGCTTTCTTT	CASTARRQVVIAFF
TRBV11-3	TRBJ2-2	-	-	TGTGCCAGCAGCTCAGGGGCCCTTACCGGGGAGCTGTTTTTT	CASSSGALTGELFF
TRBV13	TRBJ1-1	TRBD1	-	TGTGCCAGCAGCTCGGGACAGGGGCGCTTCTACACTGAAGCTTTCTTT	CASSSGQGRFYTEAFF
TRBV5-8	TRBJ2-5	TRBD2	-	TGTGCCAGCAGCGATAAGACTAGCGGGGGCTTTCGGGGAGAGACCCAGTACTTC	CASSDKTSGGFRGETQYF
TRBV4-1	TRBJ1-6	TRBD1	-	TGCGCCAGCAAAGTGGAACAGGGGGCTAATAATTCACCCCTCCACTTT	CASKVEQGANNSPLHF
TRBV27	TRBJ1-2	-	once	TGTGCCAGCAGTTTCCACGCATCGGACAGTAGTAGTTATGGCTACACCTTC	CASSFHASDSSSYGYTF
TRBV6-1	TRBJ2-3	-	once	TGTGCCAGCAGTGATTTTTTTGGGGGGTACCGGAGAGATACGCAGTATTTT	CASSDFFGGYRRDTQYF
TRBV9	TRBJ1-5	TRBD1	-	TGTGCCAGCAGCGTAGTCAGGGGGTATTGTCAGCCCCAGCATTTT	CASSVVRGYCQPQHF
TRBV9	TRBJ2-2	-	-	TGTGCCAGCAGCGCCAAGCGGACCGGGGAGCTGTTTTTT	CASSAKRTGELFF
TRBV13	TRBJ2-7	-	-	TGTGCCAGCAGCCGGATGAGGGACAACTCCTACGAGCAGTACTTC	CASSRMRDNSYEQYF
TRBV15	TRBJ1-4	TRBD1	-	TGTGCCACCAGCAGAGAGGACAGGGTATTTGAAAAACTGTTTTTT	CATSREDRVFEKLFF
TRBV13	TRBJ1-6	-	-	TGTGCCAGCAGCCCCGACGGAAGACTCTATAATTCACCCCTCCACTTT	CASSPDGRLYNSPLHF
TRBV30	TRBJ2-5	-	once	TGTGCCTGGAGTTCTCAGGAGACCCAGTACTTC	CAWSSQETQYF
TRBV11-2	TRBJ1-1	-	-	TGTGCCAGCCGTTTTCTTGCGGGGGGGTACACTGAAGCTTTCTTT	CASRFLAGGYTEAFF
TRBV6-7	TRBJ2-7	TRBD1	-	TGTGCCAGCAGTCTCAAGCGACAGGGGATGTCCTACGAGCAGTACTTC	CASSLKRQGMSYEQYF
TRBV5-1	TRBJ2-2	TRBD2	few	TGCGCCAGCAGCTTGGCGAAGGGACTAGCGGGGGCCGGCGGGGAGCTGTTTTTT	CASSLAKGLAGAGGELFF
TRBV11-3	TRBJ1-2	-	-	TGTGCCAGCCCGGACAGTCTGAAGGGCTACACCTTC	CASPDSLKGYTF
TRBV6-1	TRBJ1-4	-	-	TGTGCCAGCAGTGAAGCGCGGGGGTACAGGAGCCAGAATGAAAAACTGTTTTTT	CASSEARGYRSQNEKLFF
TRBV5-1	TRBJ2-1	TRBD2	few	TGCGCCAGCAGCTTGGGGACTAGCGGGGTCGGTGAGCAGTTCTTC	CASSLGTSGVGEQFF
TRBV28	TRBJ1-2	-	-	TGTGCCAGCAACGACAGACTAGACTATGGCTACACCTTC	CASNDRLDYGYTF